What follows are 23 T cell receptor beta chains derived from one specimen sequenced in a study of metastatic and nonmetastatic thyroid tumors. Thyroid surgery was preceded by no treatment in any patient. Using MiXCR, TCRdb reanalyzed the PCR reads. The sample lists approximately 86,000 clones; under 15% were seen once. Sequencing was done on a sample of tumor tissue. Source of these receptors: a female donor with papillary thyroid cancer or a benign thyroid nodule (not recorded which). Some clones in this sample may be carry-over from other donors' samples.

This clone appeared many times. The CDR3 protein is CASSARETNEQFF. CDR3 bases: TGCGCCAGCAGTGCACGGGAGACCAATGAGCAGTTCTTC. The chain recombines TRBV10-1 with TRBJ2-1; maybe TRBD2 (6 bases). Per germline, CDR1 WNHNN and CDR2 SYGVQD (reference sequence). V was pared by 4 bases and J by 6 bases, with 10 bases between. The CDR3 sequence is 13 residues long.

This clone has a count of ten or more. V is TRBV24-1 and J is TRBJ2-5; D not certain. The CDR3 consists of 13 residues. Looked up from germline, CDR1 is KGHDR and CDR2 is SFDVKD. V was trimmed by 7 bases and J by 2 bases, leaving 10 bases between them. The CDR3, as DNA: TGTGCCACCAGGGTTGGTCGGCAAGAGACCCAGTACTTC. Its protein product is CATRVGRQETQYF.

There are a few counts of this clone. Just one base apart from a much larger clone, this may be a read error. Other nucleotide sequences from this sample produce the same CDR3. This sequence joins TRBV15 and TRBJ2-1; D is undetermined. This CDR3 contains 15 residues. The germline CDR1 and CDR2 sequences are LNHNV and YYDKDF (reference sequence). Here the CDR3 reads CATSRERLGSHEQFF. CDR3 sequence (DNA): TGCGCCACCAGCAGAGAGCGTCTAGGCTCGCATGAGCAGTTCTTC. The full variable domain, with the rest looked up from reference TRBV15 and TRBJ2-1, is DAMVIQNPRYQVTQFGKPVTLSCSQTLNHNVMYWYQQKSSQAPKLLFHYYDKDFNNEADTPDNFQSRRPNTSFCFLDIRSPGLGDTAMYLCATSRERLGSHEQFFGPGTRLTVL.

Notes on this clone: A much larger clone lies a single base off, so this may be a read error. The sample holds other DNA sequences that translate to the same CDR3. For the CDR3, the DNA is TGTGCCAGCACCCGTGGTGAGGAGCAGTTCTTC. Translating it yields CASTRGEEQFF. The chain recombines TRBV7-3 with TRBJ2-1; unclear D gene. CDR1 is SGHTA, CDR2 FQGTGA, per germline. The V gene lost 7 bases and the J gene lost 10 bases, with 11 bases spanning the gap. This CDR3 contains 11 residues.

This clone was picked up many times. The CDR3 protein is CAISESGRGQSGANVLTF. For the CDR3, the DNA is TGTGCCATCAGTGAGAGTGGCAGGGGTCAATCTGGGGCCAACGTCCTGACTTTC. The V gene is TRBV10-3, the J gene TRBJ2-6; TRBD1 might be the D (6 bases). V lost 2 bases and J 1 base, leaving 15 bases between the germline ends. CDR1 and CDR2 from the germline V gene are ENHRY and SYGVKD. The CDR3 covers 18 residues.

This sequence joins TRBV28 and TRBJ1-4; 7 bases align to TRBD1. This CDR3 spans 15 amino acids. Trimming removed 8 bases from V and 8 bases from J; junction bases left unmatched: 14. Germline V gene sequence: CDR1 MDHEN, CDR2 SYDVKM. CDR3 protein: CASWGVTGWSEKLFF. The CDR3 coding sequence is TGTGCCAGCTGGGGGGTGACAGGGTGGTCGGAAAAACTGTTTTTT.

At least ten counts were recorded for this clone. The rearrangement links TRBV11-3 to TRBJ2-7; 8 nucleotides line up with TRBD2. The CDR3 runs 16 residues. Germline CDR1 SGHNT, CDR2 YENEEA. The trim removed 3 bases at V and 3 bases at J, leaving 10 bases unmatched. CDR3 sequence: CASSFLWSGRGYEQYF. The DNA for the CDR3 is TGTGCCAGCAGCTTCCTGTGGAGCGGGAGAGGCTACGAGCAGTACTTC.

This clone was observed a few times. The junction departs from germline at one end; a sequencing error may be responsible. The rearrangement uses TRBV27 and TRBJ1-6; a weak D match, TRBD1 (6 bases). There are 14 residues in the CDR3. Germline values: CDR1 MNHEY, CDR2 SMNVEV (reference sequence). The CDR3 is CASSWMTGFSRLHF. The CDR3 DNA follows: TGTGCCAGCAGTTGGATGACAGGTTTTTCACGCCTCCACTTT.

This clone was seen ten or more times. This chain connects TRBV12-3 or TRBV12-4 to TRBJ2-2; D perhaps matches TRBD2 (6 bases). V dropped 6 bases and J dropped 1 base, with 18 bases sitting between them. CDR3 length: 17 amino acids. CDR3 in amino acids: CASSPLRRGRNTGELFF. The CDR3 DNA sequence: TGTGCCAGCAGCCCGCTACGGAGGGGCCGGAACACCGGGGAGCTGTTTTTT.

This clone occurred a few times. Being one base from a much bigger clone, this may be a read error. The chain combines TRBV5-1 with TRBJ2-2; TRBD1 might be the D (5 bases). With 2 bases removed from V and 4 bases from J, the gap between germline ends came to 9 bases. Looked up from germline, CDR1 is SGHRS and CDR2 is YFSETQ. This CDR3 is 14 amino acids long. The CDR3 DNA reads TGCGCCAGCAGCTTACAGGTGAGCACCGGGGAGCTGTTTTTT. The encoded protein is CASSLQVSTGELFF. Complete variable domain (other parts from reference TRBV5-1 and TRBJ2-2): KAGVTQTPRYLIKTRGQQVTLSCSPISGHRSVSWYQQTPGQGLQFLFEYFSETQRNKGNFPGRFSGRQFSNSRSEMNVSTLELGDSALYLCASSLQVSTGELFFGEGSRLTVL.

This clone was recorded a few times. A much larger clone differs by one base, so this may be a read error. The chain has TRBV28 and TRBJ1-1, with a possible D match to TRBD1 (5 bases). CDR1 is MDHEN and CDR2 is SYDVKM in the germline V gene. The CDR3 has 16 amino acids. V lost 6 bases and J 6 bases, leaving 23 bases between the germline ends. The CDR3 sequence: CASSKPWRGAGSEAFF. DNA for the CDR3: TGTGCCAGCAGCAAACCTTGGAGAGGGGCGGGGTCTGAAGCTTTCTTT.

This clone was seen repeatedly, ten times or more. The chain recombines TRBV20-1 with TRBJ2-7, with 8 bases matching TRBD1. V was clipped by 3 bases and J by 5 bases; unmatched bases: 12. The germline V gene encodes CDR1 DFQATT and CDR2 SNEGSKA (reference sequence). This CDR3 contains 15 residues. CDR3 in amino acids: CSASLPLGQGHEQYF. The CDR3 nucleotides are TGCAGTGCTAGTCTCCCCCTCGGACAGGGCCACGAGCAGTACTTC.

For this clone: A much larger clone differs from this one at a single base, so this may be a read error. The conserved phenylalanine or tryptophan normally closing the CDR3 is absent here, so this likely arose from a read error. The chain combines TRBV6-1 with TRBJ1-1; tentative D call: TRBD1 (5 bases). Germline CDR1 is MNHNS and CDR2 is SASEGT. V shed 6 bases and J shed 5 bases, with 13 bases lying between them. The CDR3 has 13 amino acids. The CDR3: CASRAGGGTEAFL. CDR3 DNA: TGTGCCAGCAGAGCTGGGGGGGGAACTGAAGCTTTCCTT.

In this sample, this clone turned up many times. DNA for the CDR3: TGTGCCACGGGTAACAGGGGCAATCAGCCCCAGCATTTT. This codes for CATGNRGNQPQHF. This chain links TRBV24-1 with TRBJ1-5; D may be TRBD1 (6 bases). The germline gives CDR1 KGHDR, CDR2 SFDVKD. The CDR3 spans 13 residues. The V end lost 10 bases, the J end lost 2 bases, and 11 bases lay between the germline ends.

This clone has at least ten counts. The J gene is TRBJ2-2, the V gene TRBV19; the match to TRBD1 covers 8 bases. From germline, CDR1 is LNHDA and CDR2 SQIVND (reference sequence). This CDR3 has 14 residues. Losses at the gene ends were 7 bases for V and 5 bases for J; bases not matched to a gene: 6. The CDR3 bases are TGTGCCAGTATAAGACAGGGGTGGACCGGGGAGCTGTTTTTT. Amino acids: CASIRQGWTGELFF.

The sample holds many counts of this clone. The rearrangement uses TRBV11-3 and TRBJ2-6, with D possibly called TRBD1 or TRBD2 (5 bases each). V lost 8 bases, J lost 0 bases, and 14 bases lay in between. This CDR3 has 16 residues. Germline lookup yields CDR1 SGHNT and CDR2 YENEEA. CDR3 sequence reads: CASGQGPRSGANVLTF. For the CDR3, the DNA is TGTGCCAGCGGTCAGGGACCCCGCTCTGGGGCCAACGTCCTGACTTTC.

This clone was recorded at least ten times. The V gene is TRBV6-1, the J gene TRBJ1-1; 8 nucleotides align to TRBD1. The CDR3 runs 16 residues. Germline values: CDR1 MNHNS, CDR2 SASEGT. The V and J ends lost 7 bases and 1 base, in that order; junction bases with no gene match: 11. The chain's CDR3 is CASTKNRGGWNTEAFF. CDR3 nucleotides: TGTGCCAGCACTAAGAACAGGGGGGGCTGGAACACTGAAGCTTTCTTT.

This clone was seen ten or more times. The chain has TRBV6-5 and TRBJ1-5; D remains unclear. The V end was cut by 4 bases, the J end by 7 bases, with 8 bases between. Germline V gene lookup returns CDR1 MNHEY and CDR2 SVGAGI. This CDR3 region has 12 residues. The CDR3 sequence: CASSSRHQPQHF. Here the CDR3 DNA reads TGTGCCAGCAGTTCCCGACACCAGCCCCAGCATTTT.

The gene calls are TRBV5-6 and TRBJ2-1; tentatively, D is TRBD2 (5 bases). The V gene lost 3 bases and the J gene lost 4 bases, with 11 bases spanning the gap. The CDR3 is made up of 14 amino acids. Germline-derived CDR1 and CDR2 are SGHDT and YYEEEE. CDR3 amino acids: CASSSPLDYNEQFF. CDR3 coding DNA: TGTGCCAGCAGCTCCCCACTAGATTACAATGAGCAGTTCTTC. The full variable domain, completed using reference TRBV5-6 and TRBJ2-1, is DAGVTQSPTHLIKTRGQQVTLRCSPKSGHDTVSWYQQALGQGPQFIFQYYEEEERQRGNFPDRFSGHQFPNYSSELNVNALLLGDSALYLCASSSPLDYNEQFFGPGTRLTVL.

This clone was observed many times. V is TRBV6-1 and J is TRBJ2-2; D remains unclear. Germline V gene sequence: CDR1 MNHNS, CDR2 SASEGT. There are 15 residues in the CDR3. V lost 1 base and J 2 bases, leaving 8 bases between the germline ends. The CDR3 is CASSEVTPNTGELFF. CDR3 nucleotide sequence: TGTGCCAGCAGTGAAGTCACTCCCAACACCGGGGAGCTGTTTTTT.

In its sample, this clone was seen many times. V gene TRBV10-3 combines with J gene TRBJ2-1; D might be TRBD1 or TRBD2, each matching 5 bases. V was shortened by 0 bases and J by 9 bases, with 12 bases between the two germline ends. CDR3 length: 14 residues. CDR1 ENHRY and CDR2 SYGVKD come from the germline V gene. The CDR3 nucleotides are TGTGCCATCAGTGAGTCCGGGGCCCAAGGTGAGCAGTTCTTC. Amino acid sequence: CAISESGAQGEQFF.

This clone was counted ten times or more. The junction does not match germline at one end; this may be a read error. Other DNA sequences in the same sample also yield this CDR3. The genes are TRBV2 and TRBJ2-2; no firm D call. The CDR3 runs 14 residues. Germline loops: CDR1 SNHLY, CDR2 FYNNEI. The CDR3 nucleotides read TGTGCCAGCAGCCCTACTGGGAACCCCGGGGAGCTGTTTTTT. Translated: CASSPTGNPGELFF. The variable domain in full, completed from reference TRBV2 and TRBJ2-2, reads EPEVTQTPSHQVTQMGQEVILRCVPISNHLYFYWYRQILGQKVEFLVSFYNNEISEKSEIFDDQFSVERPDGSNFTLKIRSTKLEDSAMYFCASSPTGNPGELFFGEGSRLTVL.

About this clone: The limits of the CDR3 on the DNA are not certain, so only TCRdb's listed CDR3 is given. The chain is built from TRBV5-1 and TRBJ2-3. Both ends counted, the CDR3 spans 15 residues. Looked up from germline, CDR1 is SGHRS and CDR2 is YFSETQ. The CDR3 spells CASSLVAVGADTQYF.